This entry lists 26 T cell receptor beta chains sequenced from one sample in a study of identifying expanded T cells in peripheral blood. Produced via immunoSEQ multiplex PCR; TCRdb's table is partial and in-frame only. The table records approximately 97,000 clones, roughly 88% of them present only once. Sequences were obtained from blood. The receptors originated from a person aged 18 to 75 in good health.

The chain joins TRBV11-2 to TRBJ1-1, with 8 bases that match TRBD1. This CDR3 has 16 amino acids. Germline loops: CDR1 SGHAT, CDR2 FQNNGV. Trimming removed 1 base from V and 3 bases from J; junction bases left unmatched: 7. CDR3 in DNA: TGTGCCAGCAGCTTAGGGCAGGGGGCGAAGGACACTGAAGCTTTCTTT. This sequence encodes CASSLGQGAKDTEAFF.

The chain combines TRBV6-4 with TRBJ2-5; 9 positions agree with TRBD1. V dropped 2 bases and J dropped 0; count of bases not matched to a gene: 4. Germline V gene sequence: CDR1 MRHNA, CDR2 SNTAGT. The CDR3 covers 16 residues. CDR3 region: CASSDPTGGYQETQYF. CDR3 in DNA: TGTGCCAGCAGTGACCCGACAGGGGGATACCAAGAGACCCAGTACTTC.

The V call is TRBV4-2, the J call TRBJ2-5, with D uncertain. The CDR3 length is 11 residues. Germline CDR1 and CDR2: LGHNA and YNFKEQ. Trimming removed 4 bases from V and 4 bases from J, with 4 bases in between. CDR3 amino acids: CASSLRETQYF. CDR3 nucleotide sequence: TGTGCCAGCAGCCTTCGAGAGACCCAGTACTTC.

J is TRBJ2-5 and V is TRBV19; TRBD1 is a possible D gene (5 bases). Trimming removed 5 bases from V and 0 bases from J, with 16 bases in between. Per the germline V gene, CDR1 is LNHDA and CDR2 is SQIVND (reference sequence). The CDR3 is 16 residues long. CDR3 coding DNA: TGTGCCAGTAGTCCGGACACAGGTGGATACCAAGAGACCCAGTACTTC. Its protein product is CASSPDTGGYQETQYF. The full variable domain, completed using reference TRBV19 and TRBJ2-5, is DGGITQSPKYLFRKEGQNVTLSCEQNLNHDAMYWYRQDPGQGLRLIYYSQIVNDFQKGDIAEGYSVSREKKESFPLTVTSAQKNPTAFYLCASSPDTGGYQETQYFGPGTRLLVL.

The rearrangement uses TRBV4-1 and TRBJ2-7; D possibly corresponds to TRBD1 (5 bases). V lost 3 bases and J 2 bases, leaving 14 bases between the germline ends. CDR1 and CDR2 from the germline V gene are MGHRA and YSYEKL. This CDR3 is 15 amino acids long. CDR3 DNA: TGCGCCAGCAGCCACGCGGACACGGAGACCTACGAGCAGTACTTC. Translating gives CASSHADTETYEQYF.

The chain recombines TRBV6-5 with TRBJ2-7, with a possible D match to TRBD2 (5 bases). V lost 4 bases and J lost 2, with 12 bases in between. This CDR3 has 14 residues. CDR1 is MNHEY and CDR2 is SVGAGI in the germline V gene. In DNA form, the CDR3 reads TGTGCCAGCAGTTCGGGGTTACCGGCCTACGAGCAGTACTTC. This sequence encodes CASSSGLPAYEQYF.

The J gene is TRBJ2-7, the V gene TRBV10-2; 8 bases are a match to TRBD2. Germline assignment: CDR1 WSHSY and CDR2 SAAADI. J was trimmed by 0 bases and V by 7 bases; bases with no gene match: 5. The CDR3 is 14 residues long. The DNA for the CDR3 is TGCGCCAGCACAGGACTAGCCCCCTCCTACGAGCAGTACTTC. Its translation is CASTGLAPSYEQYF.

This rearrangement joins TRBV21-1 to TRBJ1-2; TRBD1, the D gene given by the table, was not confirmed from the DNA. TRBV21-1 counts as a pseudogene. CDR3 length: 15 amino acids. The CDR3 DNA reads as TGTGCCAGCAGCAAAGAAGAAAAAGGGGAATACGGCTACACCTTC. Residues: CASSKEEKGEYGYTF.

The chain has TRBV27 and TRBJ2-4; D unresolved. The CDR3 extends over 13 amino acids. Trimming cost V 2 bases and J 7 bases, with 9 bases left between them. Per the germline V gene, CDR1 is MNHEY and CDR2 is SMNVEV (reference sequence). CDR3 coding DNA: TGTGCCAGCAGTTTAAACAGTGGGAACATTCAGTACTTC. Translation: CASSLNSGNIQYF.

The chain carries TRBV10-1 and TRBJ2-3; TRBD1 aligns across 11 bases. V lost 5 bases and J lost 4; bases outside the gene matches: 5. CDR3 length equals 15 residues. Germline CDR1 is WNHNN and CDR2 is SYGVQD (reference sequence). In DNA, the CDR3 is TGCGCCAGCAGTAATACGGGACAGGGGGCAGATACGCAGTATTTT. This codes for CASSNTGQGADTQYF.

The rearrangement links TRBV7-9 to TRBJ1-4; D is unresolved. Germline lookup yields CDR1 SEHNR and CDR2 FQNEAQ (reference sequence). The CDR3 runs to 13 residues. The V end lost 1 base, the J end lost 7 bases, and 7 bases lay between the germline ends. The CDR3 here is CASSLDPGEKLFF. In nucleotides, the CDR3 is TGTGCCAGCAGCTTAGATCCCGGTGAAAAACTGTTTTTT.

Only a few counts were recorded for this clone. The CDR3 region has the DNA TGTGCCAGCAGTTACTCAGGGGACAGCAATCAGCCCCAGCATTTT. Encoded protein: CASSYSGDSNQPQHF. V and J are TRBV6-5 and TRBJ1-5, with D possibly being TRBD1 (5 bases). Germline V gene data show CDR1 as MNHEY and CDR2 as SVGAGI. The germline V and J ends were trimmed by 0 bases and 1 base, with 7 bases remaining between them. The CDR3 runs to 15 residues.

The J gene is TRBJ2-1, the V gene TRBV11-3, with D tentatively TRBD1 or TRBD2 (5 bases each). Germline lookup yields CDR1 SGHNT and CDR2 YENEEA. The CDR3 runs 16 residues. V was trimmed by 5 bases and J by 0 bases, leaving 14 bases between them. CDR3 in DNA: TGTGCCAGCAGCCCCCTTGGGGGTAGCTCCTACAATGAGCAGTTCTTC. Its protein is CASSPLGGSSYNEQFF.

The genes are TRBV5-6 and TRBJ1-5; D call uncertain. CDR1 is SGHDT, CDR2 YYEEEE, per germline. V lost 2 bases, J lost 0 bases, and 9 bases lay in between. The CDR3 has 15 residues. CDR3 residues: CASSFAGYSNQPQHF. The CDR3, as DNA: TGTGCCAGCAGCTTCGCGGGGTATAGCAATCAGCCCCAGCATTTT.

Comments on this clone: A much larger clone lies a single base off, so this may be a read error. In the same sample, other DNA sequences code for this CDR3. CDR3 amino acids: CASSLGEGAYYNEQFF. CDR3 bases: TGTGCCAGCAGCTTAGGGGAGGGGGCCTACTACAATGAGCAGTTCTTC. V and J are TRBV7-6 and TRBJ2-1, with D perhaps assigned TRBD1 or TRBD2 (7 bases each). Trimming left V 1 base short and J 3 bases short, with 13 bases between. CDR1 is SGHVS, CDR2 FNYEAQ, per germline. The length of the CDR3 is 16 residues.

The chain has TRBV28 and TRBJ1-4; maybe TRBD1 (6 bases). The CDR3 is 15 amino acids. Germline assignment: CDR1 MDHEN and CDR2 SYDVKM. V lost 3 bases and J 3 bases, leaving 11 bases between the germline ends. The CDR3 DNA follows: TGTGCCAGCAGTTTCTTACAGGGTGCTAATGAAAAACTGTTTTTT. Its protein is CASSFLQGANEKLFF.

This CDR3 reads CATSRGEGTELNQPQHF. DNA for the CDR3: TGTGCCACCAGCAGAGGAGAGGGGACTGAACTCAATCAGCCCCAGCATTTT. The V call is TRBV15, the J call TRBJ1-5; possibly TRBD1 for D (5 bases). CDR3 length: 17 amino acids. Trimming took 1 base from V and 3 from J, leaving 16 bases between them. The V gene's germline CDR1 is LNHNV and CDR2 YYDKDF (reference sequence).

This chain uses TRBV28 with TRBJ2-7, with TRBD2 as a possible D gene (6 bases). This CDR3 spans 14 amino acids. V was cut by 7 bases and J by 3 bases, with 16 bases left in between. CDR1 is MDHEN, CDR2 SYDVKM, per germline. CDR3 DNA sequence: TGTGCCAGCACCCTCTCCGGGGGTTACTACGAGCAGTACTTC. This translates into CASTLSGGYYEQYF.

V is TRBV4-3 and J is TRBJ2-6; no reliable D call. The CDR3 totals 16 residues. Per the germline V gene, CDR1 is LGHNA and CDR2 is YSLEER. Trimming left V 1 base short and J 0 bases short, with 7 bases between. The CDR3 is CASSQASSSGANVLTF. Written as DNA, the CDR3 is TGCGCCAGCAGCCAAGCTTCGAGCTCTGGGGCCAACGTCCTGACTTTC.

The V gene is TRBV9, the J gene TRBJ2-3, with D possibly TRBD2 on 5 matching bases. The CDR3 loop spans 14 amino acids. Germline V lookup: CDR1 SGDLS, CDR2 YYNGEE. V was trimmed by 3 bases and J by 3 bases, leaving 11 bases between them. The CDR3 spells CASSGPPGTDTQYF. For the CDR3, the DNA is TGTGCCAGCAGCGGCCCCCCGGGAACAGATACGCAGTATTTT.

The chain employs TRBV18 and TRBJ2-2; no clear D. Trimming took 5 bases from V and 5 from J, leaving 9 bases between them. The germline V gene has CDR1 KGHSH and CDR2 LQKENI. The CDR3 sequence is 13 residues long. CDR3 sequence reads: CASSTVLTGELFF. The CDR3 coding sequence is TGTGCCAGCTCAACGGTTTTAACCGGGGAGCTGTTTTTT.

This clone was seen just once. The chain links TRBV19 to TRBJ1-4; TRBD1 matches 7 bases. V was clipped by 4 bases and J by 8 bases; unmatched bases: 4. CDR1 and CDR2 from the germline V gene are LNHDA and SQIVND (reference sequence). The CDR3 spans 13 residues. The CDR3 DNA reads TGTGCCAGTAGTACCGGGACAGAAGAAAAACTGTTTTTT. Protein sequence: CASSTGTEEKLFF. Combining the CDR3 with reference TRBV19 and TRBJ1-4 gives the whole variable domain DGGITQSPKYLFRKEGQNVTLSCEQNLNHDAMYWYRQDPGQGLRLIYYSQIVNDFQKGDIAEGYSVSREKKESFPLTVTSAQKNPTAFYLCASSTGTEEKLFFGSGTQLSVL.

The V call is TRBV7-2, the J call TRBJ1-1; perhaps TRBD1 as D (5 bases). CDR1 is SGHTA and CDR2 is FQGNSA in the germline V gene. V gave up 5 bases and J gave up 1 base, with 11 bases separating them. The CDR3 has 14 residues. This chain's CDR3 is CASSPDRTNTEAFF. CDR3 nucleotides: TGTGCCAGCAGCCCCGACAGAACGAACACTGAAGCTTTCTTT.

The chain carries TRBV25-1 and TRBJ1-2, with 10 bases identical to TRBD1. The CDR3 has 14 residues. Germline loops: CDR1 MGHDK, CDR2 SYGVNS. The V gene end was trimmed by 3 bases and the J gene end by 9 bases; junction bases not matched to a gene: 7. CDR3 bases: TGTGCCAGCAGTGACTCCGGACAGGGGGGGAGCTACACCTTC. Translating gives CASSDSGQGGSYTF.

This chain connects TRBV18 to TRBJ2-1; 12 positions agree with TRBD2. V lost 3 bases to trimming and J lost 4 bases; unmatched junction nucleotides: 16. The CDR3 is 20 residues long. Germline CDR1 and CDR2: KGHSH and LQKENI. In DNA form, the CDR3 reads TGTGCCAGCTCACCTGAGCCCGAGGTTCTAGCGGGGGGGCCGTACAATGAGCAGTTCTTC. Its translation: CASSPEPEVLAGGPYNEQFF.

The gene calls are TRBV5-4 and TRBJ2-5, with TRBD1 matching 7 bases. Germline V gene data show CDR1 as SGHNT and CDR2 as YYREEE (reference sequence). The CDR3 is 15 amino acids. The ends lost 7 bases at V and 2 bases at J; junction bases unmatched: 11. This chain's CDR3 is CASLLSGTAQETQYF. The CDR3 nucleotides are TGTGCCAGCTTACTGTCGGGGACAGCTCAAGAGACCCAGTACTTC. Full variable domain (missing parts from reference TRBV5-4 and TRBJ2-5): ETGVTQSPTHLIKTRGQQVTLRCSSQSGHNTVSWYQQALGQGPQFIFQYYREEENGRGNFPPRFSGLQFPNYSSELNVNALELDDSALYLCASLLSGTAQETQYFGPGTRLLVL.